The subject of this entry is one TCR beta chain. The data originate from a study of cytomegalovirus exposure and HLA in healthy donors. The PCR made use of 60 Vbeta and 13 Jbeta primers. TCRdb's table, derived via immunoSEQ multiplex PCR, lists solely in-frame clones and lacks some. The sample has 200,000 to 250,000 clones; around 80% are singletons. The V segment lost 1 base and the J segment 3 bases; nucleotides outside the gene matches: 5. CDR3 length: 15 amino acids. CDR1 is SGHTA and CDR2 is FQGNSA in the germline V gene. The specimen sequenced was PBMCs. This sequence originates from a girl aged 2-10 years in good health and CMV-seronegative. The rearrangement uses TRBV7-2 and TRBJ2-7; 8 nucleotides match TRBD2. The CDR3: CASSLETSGFYEQYF. The CDR3 DNA reads TGTGCCAGCAGCTTAGAAACTAGCGGATTCTACGAGCAGTACTTC.